The 19 T cell receptor beta chains in this list originate from one sample, sequenced in a study of identical twins. TCRdb analysed the 5' RACE reads with MiXCR anew, one entry per CDR3 protein. This repertoire shows fewer than 650,000 distinct CDR3 sequences, roughly 9.5% found once; its top ten account for under 3%. These data were also reused for a study on yellow fever vaccine responses in identical twins.

The sample consisted of PBMCs. The receptors here all came from a woman aged 18-30 years in good health.

This clonotype has a handful of counts. The chain employs TRBV20-1 and TRBJ2-7; 7 nucleotides line up with TRBD2. Per germline, CDR1 DFQATT and CDR2 SNEGSKA (reference sequence). This CDR3 is 12 amino acids long. For the CDR3, the DNA is TGCAGAGCGGGACCGAACCTCTACGAGCAGTACTTC. As protein: CRAGPNLYEQYF.

The chain joins TRBV18 to TRBJ2-7; TRBD2 agrees at 13 bases. The CDR3 is made up of 16 amino acids. Germline assignment: CDR1 KGHSH and CDR2 LQKENI. Trimming took 5 bases from V and 2 from J; bases not matched to a gene: 6. The CDR3 sequence: CASSSGLAGLPYEQYF. Here the CDR3 DNA reads TGTGCCAGCTCATCGGGACTAGCGGGACTCCCCTACGAGCAGTACTTC.

Many counts were recorded for this clonotype. The chain recombines TRBV20-1 with TRBJ2-4; TRBD2 matches 11 bases. V lost 6 bases and J lost 0; bases outside the gene matches: 4. CDR1 and CDR2 from the germline V gene are DFQATT and SNEGSKA (reference sequence). The CDR3 covers 15 residues. CDR3 residues: CSAPSGGLAKNIQYF. The CDR3 nucleotides are TGCAGTGCCCCTAGCGGGGGGCTAGCCAAAAACATTCAGTACTTC.

This clonotype was seen at least ten times. The chain carries TRBV12-3 or TRBV12-4 and TRBJ1-1; possible D gene TRBD1, 6 bases. The CDR3 totals 13 residues. Trimming pared 6 bases from V and 1 base from J, leaving 9 bases between. The CDR3 protein is CASRMTGNTEAFF. The CDR3 region has the DNA TGTGCCAGCAGGATGACAGGGAACACTGAAGCTTTCTTT.

This clonotype was counted a few times. In nucleotides, the CDR3 is TGTGCCAGCAGTTTACAAGGAACAGGGGCCCTCCACTCCTACAATGAGCAGTTCTTC. Translation: CASSLQGTGALHSYNEQFF. The chain links TRBV28 to TRBJ2-1; 7 nucleotides line up with TRBD1. This CDR3 has 19 amino acids. Germline CDR1 MDHEN, CDR2 SYDVKM. V was pared by 2 bases and J by 0 bases, with 13 bases of the junction left unmatched.

The rearrangement uses TRBV20-1 and TRBJ2-2, with 9 bases lining up with TRBD1. CDR1 is DFQATT and CDR2 is SNEGSKA in the germline V gene (reference sequence). V shed 5 bases, J shed 7 bases, and the junction held 8 bases outside the gene matches. There are 14 residues in the CDR3. CDR3 nucleotide sequence: TGCAGTGCTGCGGGACAGGGAGGGAACGGGGAGCTGTTTTTT. Its protein is CSAAGQGGNGELFF.

This clonotype has more than one count but fewer than ten. V is TRBV6-1 and J is TRBJ2-1, with a tentative D call TRBD1 (6 bases). The CDR3 extends over 18 amino acids. The germline V and J ends were trimmed by 6 bases and 6 bases, with 27 bases remaining between them. In germline, CDR1 is MNHNS, CDR2 SASEGT. CDR3 protein: CASRRVGTWDTPGNEQFF. The DNA for the CDR3 is TGTGCCAGCAGAAGAGTTGGGACATGGGACACCCCCGGCAATGAGCAGTTCTTC.

The sample holds a few counts of this clonotype. The gene calls are TRBV5-1 and TRBJ2-5; TRBD1 matches at 7 bases. The V and J ends lost 4 bases and 5 bases, in that order; junction bases with no gene match: 8. Germline CDR1 is SGHRS and CDR2 is YFSETQ. CDR3 length: 14 residues. This chain's CDR3 is CASSPKQGLETQYF. CDR3 DNA: TGCGCCAGCAGCCCAAAACAGGGGTTGGAGACCCAGTACTTC.

This clonotype was recorded many times. The chain recombines TRBV9 with TRBJ2-3, with D tentatively TRBD2 (6 bases). The CDR3 is 15 amino acids. Germline CDR1 reads SGDLS; CDR2 reads YYNGEE. Trimming removed 3 bases at V and 5 bases at J, with 16 bases between. In DNA, the CDR3 is TGTGCCAGCAGCGAGGGACTCTCGGCGGGAGATACGCAGTATTTT. Translated: CASSEGLSAGDTQYF.

This chain uses TRBV5-4 with TRBJ2-4; either TRBD1 or TRBD2 may supply D (5 bases each). The CDR3 runs to 17 residues. CDR1 SGHNT and CDR2 YYREEE come from the germline V gene (reference sequence). V was trimmed by 4 bases and J by 0 bases, leaving 17 bases between them. In nucleotides, the CDR3 is TGTGCCAGCAGCGGCGTTAGGGACGACCTAGCCAAAAACATTCAGTACTTC. Protein product: CASSGVRDDLAKNIQYF.

The chain joins TRBV5-5 to TRBJ2-7; D is unresolved. The CDR3 runs 14 residues. CDR1 is SGHKS and CDR2 is YYEKEE in the germline V gene (reference sequence). Trimming cost V 0 bases and J 8 bases, with 15 bases left between them. The CDR3 spells CASSLDRVTGKQYF. CDR3 coding DNA: TGTGCCAGCAGCTTGGATAGGGTGACTGGTAAGCAGTACTTC.

This chain uses TRBV5-1 with TRBJ2-7, with D unresolved. This CDR3 contains 13 residues. From germline, CDR1 is SGHRS and CDR2 YFSETQ. The V gene lost 0 bases and the J gene lost 8 bases, with 12 bases spanning the gap. The DNA for the CDR3 is TGCGCCAGCAGCTTGGCCGGGCAGTCGCAGCAGTACTTC. It encodes CASSLAGQSQQYF.

The V call is TRBV19, the J call TRBJ2-7, with 12 positions matching TRBD2. The germline V gene has CDR1 LNHDA and CDR2 SQIVND (reference sequence). The CDR3 loop spans 15 amino acids. With V trimmed by 6 bases and J by 0 bases, 3 bases remained unmatched. The CDR3: CASRGLAGVSYEQYF. The CDR3 DNA reads as TGTGCCAGTAGGGGACTAGCGGGTGTCTCCTACGAGCAGTACTTC.

This clonotype has just a few counts. V and J are TRBV29-1 and TRBJ2-3, with 8 bases fitting TRBD1. V trimming: 6 bases; J trimming: 2 bases; junction bases outside the gene matches: 7. This CDR3 has 14 residues. Germline V CDR1 and CDR2: SQVTM, ANQGSEA. This CDR3 reads CSVFSGGLTDTQYF. CDR3 sequence (DNA): TGCAGCGTGTTTTCAGGGGGCCTCACAGATACGCAGTATTTT.

This clonotype turned up a few times. The rearrangement uses TRBV20-1 and TRBJ2-3, with D perhaps matching TRBD2 (5 bases). This CDR3 is 15 amino acids long. Germline V CDR1 and CDR2: DFQATT, SNEGSKA (reference sequence). Trimming pared 7 bases from V and 0 bases from J, leaving 17 bases between. CDR3 region: CSVQMGSRSTDTQYF. CDR3 sequence (DNA): TGCAGTGTTCAGATGGGGAGTAGAAGCACAGATACGCAGTATTTT.

The sample holds a few counts of this clonotype. The chain combines TRBV18 with TRBJ2-1; possibly TRBD2 for D (6 bases). This CDR3 is 17 amino acids long. Germline V CDR1 and CDR2: KGHSH, LQKENI. Trimming took 0 bases from V and 0 from J, leaving 12 bases between them. This CDR3 reads CASSPPVAASSYNEQFF. The CDR3 coding sequence is TGTGCCAGCTCACCACCTGTAGCGGCGAGCTCCTACAATGAGCAGTTCTTC.

The table lists this clonotype with a few counts. The chain joins TRBV6-5 to TRBJ1-2; 9 positions match TRBD1. The ends lost 2 bases at V and 8 bases at J; junction bases unmatched: 6. CDR1 and CDR2 from the germline V gene are MNHEY and SVGAGI. This CDR3 is built from 14 residues. This CDR3 is CASSYTWDREGYTF. In DNA, the CDR3 is TGTGCCAGCAGTTACACCTGGGACAGGGAAGGCTACACCTTC.

This clonotype occurred a few times. This chain joins TRBV15 and TRBJ2-3; D is unclear. Germline-derived CDR1 and CDR2 are LNHNV and YYDKDF (reference sequence). The CDR3 covers 16 residues. V gave up 0 bases and J gave up 5 bases, with 15 bases separating them. CDR3 amino acids: CATSRDGSPAVDTQYF. The CDR3 nucleotides are TGTGCCACCAGCAGAGACGGCTCTCCGGCGGTAGATACGCAGTATTTT. Complete variable domain (other parts from reference TRBV15 and TRBJ2-3): DAMVIQNPRYQVTQFGKPVTLSCSQTLNHNVMYWYQQKSSQAPKLLFHYYDKDFNNEADTPDNFQSRRPNTSFCFLDIRSPGLGDTAMYLCATSRDGSPAVDTQYFGPGTRLTVL.

This clonotype was seen a handful of times. The rearrangement links TRBV28 to TRBJ1-2; D remains unclear. Germline values: CDR1 MDHEN, CDR2 SYDVKM. The CDR3 totals 14 residues. The V and J ends lost 5 bases and 4 bases respectively, with 14 bases between them. The CDR3 sequence is CASSLSKSGYGYTF. In DNA, the CDR3 is TGTGCCAGCAGTCTTTCCAAAAGTGGCTATGGCTACACCTTC.